What follows describes a single T cell receptor (beta chain). Produced via immunoSEQ multiplex PCR; TCRdb's table is partial and in-frame only. The sample carries around 190,000 clones, 70% to 90% recorded once. This entry belongs to a study of blood T cell repertoires in COVID-19. Turning to the study itself: Italy, Spain and the United States were the sources of the convalescent and acute COVID-19 samples. Sources were T cells, B-cell-depleted T cells, or PBMCs; the material itself was cDNA or gDNA.

V lost 2 bases and J lost 6, with 13 bases in between. Germline CDR1 and CDR2: SGDLS and YYNGEE. CDR3 length equals 14 residues. Recruitment covered 25 or so US areas and drew participants whose ages spanned about 18 to 90 years. Cohort 3 donors counted as recovered after two negative PCRs, clearance, or resolved symptoms. This TCR was sampled from a man aged 40-55 years who had recovered from COVID-19. The chain recombines TRBV9 with TRBJ2-3, with D hard to call. Sequenced: PBMCs or T cells enriched from blood (not recorded which). CDR3 DNA sequence: TGTGCCAGCAGCGTGGAAGACCTAGTGGATACGCAGTATTTT. Translated, it gives CASSVEDLVDTQYF.